These 28 T cell receptor beta chains came from one sample sequenced in a study of neurological immune-mediated disorders. MiXCR, applied by TCRdb to the 5' RACE reads, yields one record per CDR3 protein. Here the sample spans around 40,000 distinct CDR3 sequences, more than 9.5% being singletons. What was sequenced was PBMCs. The receptors were gathered from a female donor in good health.

This clonotype was counted at least ten times. The chain has TRBV7-8 and TRBJ2-1; 9 bases line up with TRBD2. The germline V gene has CDR1 SGHVS and CDR2 FQNEAQ. The CDR3 runs 16 residues. Trimming cost V 6 bases and J 4 bases; bases outside gene matches: 10. The DNA for the CDR3 is TGTGCCAGCAGTCTCCGTTCTAGCGGGGATTACAATGAGCAGTTCTTC. Translated, it gives CASSLRSSGDYNEQFF.

This clonotype occurred many times. The V gene is TRBV13, the J gene TRBJ2-5; D is undetermined. The ends were cut back, 3 bases at V and 2 bases at J, with 7 bases in the middle. This CDR3 contains 13 residues. CDR1 and CDR2 (germline): PRHDT, FYEKMQ (reference sequence). In DNA form, the CDR3 reads TGTGCCAGCAGCTTTCTTGCACAAGAGACCCAGTACTTC. Protein: CASSFLAQETQYF.

This clonotype was seen just once. Germline and junction disagree at one end, which may indicate a read error. The rearrangement links TRBV11-2 to TRBJ1-3, with D unclear. This CDR3 region has 16 residues. CDR1 and CDR2 from the germline V gene are SGHAT and FQNNGV. CDR3 sequence reads: CASSLGPGPSGNTIYF. CDR3 nucleotide sequence: TGCGCCAGCAGCTTAGGGCCGGGCCCCTCTGGAAACACCATATATTTT. The variable domain in full, completed from reference TRBV11-2 and TRBJ1-3, reads EAGVAQSPRYKIIEKRQSVAFWCNPISGHATLYWYQQILGQGPKLLIQFQNNGVVDDSQLPKDRFSAERLKGVDSTLKIQPAKLEDSAVYLCASSLGPGPSGNTIYFGEGSWLTVV.

This clonotype was recorded many times. This rearrangement joins TRBV5-1 to TRBJ2-3; 10 nucleotides agree with TRBD2. After removal of 1 base from V and 4 bases from J, the junction contained 6 bases not matched to a gene. The CDR3 is made up of 16 amino acids. The germline V gene has CDR1 SGHRS and CDR2 YFSETQ. Here the CDR3 reads CASSLSISGGADTQYF. CDR3 coding DNA: TGCGCCAGCAGCTTGTCCATCAGCGGGGGGGCAGATACGCAGTATTTT.

This clonotype came up many times. V usage is TRBV3-1 and J usage is TRBJ1-6; TRBD1 agrees at 7 bases. The V gene's germline CDR1 is LGHDT and CDR2 YNNKEL (reference sequence). The CDR3 loop spans 16 amino acids. J lost 7 bases, V lost 0 bases, and 6 bases had no gene match. CDR3 loop: CASSQESNRGNSPLHF. The CDR3 DNA follows: TGTGCCAGCAGCCAAGAGAGTAACAGGGGAAATTCACCCCTCCACTTT.

This clonotype was recorded many times. This chain links TRBV11-2 with TRBJ2-1, with D possibly matching TRBD1 (6 bases). Germline CDR1 SGHAT, CDR2 FQNNGV. The CDR3 has 12 amino acids. V was pared by 5 bases and J by 7 bases, with 9 bases between. CDR3 sequence (DNA): TGTGCCAGCAGCCAACAGGGAAATGAGCAGTTCTTC. It codes for CASSQQGNEQFF. The full variable domain, its missing parts supplied by reference TRBV11-2 and TRBJ2-1, is EAGVAQSPRYKIIEKRQSVAFWCNPISGHATLYWYQQILGQGPKLLIQFQNNGVVDDSQLPKDRFSAERLKGVDSTLKIQPAKLEDSAVYLCASSQQGNEQFFGPGTRLTVL.

Ten or more counts support this clonotype. This sequence joins TRBV29-1 and TRBJ2-1; D might be TRBD2 (6 bases). Germline CDR1 reads SQVTM; CDR2 reads ANQGSEA. The CDR3 runs 12 residues. V was shortened by 4 bases and J by 7 bases, with 11 bases between the two germline ends. The CDR3: CSVVFSGNEQFF. Written as DNA, the CDR3 is TGCAGCGTTGTGTTTAGCGGTAATGAGCAGTTCTTC.

This clonotype has ten or more counts. This sequence joins TRBV15 and TRBJ2-7; 8 bases fit TRBD1. Germline assignment: CDR1 LNHNV and CDR2 YYDKDF (reference sequence). Germline trimming cut 4 bases from V and 2 bases from J; bases unmatched to any gene: 7. CDR3 length: 15 residues. Here the CDR3 DNA reads TGTGCCACCAGCAAACGACAGGGGCCTACCTACGAGCAGTACTTC. It yields the protein CATSKRQGPTYEQYF.

V and J are TRBV12-3 or TRBV12-4 and TRBJ2-2; D is ambiguous. The CDR3 totals 15 residues. The V gene lost 6 bases and the J gene lost 3 bases, with 14 bases spanning the gap. CDR3: CASSTNLGYTGELFF. CDR3 DNA sequence: TGTGCCAGCAGCACTAACTTAGGGTACACCGGGGAGCTGTTTTTT.

In the case of this clonotype: A junction boundary mismatches the germline segment, possibly from a read error. The chain links TRBV10-3 to TRBJ2-5; TRBD2 might be the D (5 bases). Germline CDR1 is ENHRY and CDR2 is SYGVKD. The CDR3 is made up of 14 amino acids. CDR3 in DNA: TGTGCCATCAGTAAGCCGGGGTACCAAGAGACCCACTACTTC. It codes for CAISKPGYQETHYF.

This clonotype showed up many times. The V gene is TRBV7-2, the J gene TRBJ2-2, with 8 bases that match TRBD1. CDR3 length: 17 residues. V lost 0 bases and J lost 6; bases outside the gene matches: 9. In germline, CDR1 is SGHTA, CDR2 FQGNSA. The CDR3 DNA follows: TGTGCCAGCAGCTTAGCGGGGACAGGCGCTTTGGCCGGGGAGCTGTTTTTT. Its protein is CASSLAGTGALAGELFF.

This clonotype was counted ten times or more. The chain links TRBV5-1 to TRBJ2-7, with 12 nucleotides matching TRBD2. After removal of 2 bases from V and 3 bases from J, the junction contained 0 bases not matched to a gene. The CDR3 runs to 14 residues. The germline V gene has CDR1 SGHRS and CDR2 YFSETQ. DNA for the CDR3: TGCGCCAGCAGCTTACTAGCGGGAGGCTACGAGCAGTACTTC. Residues: CASSLLAGGYEQYF.

The sample holds many counts of this clonotype. The rearrangement uses TRBV6-6 and TRBJ1-1; TRBD1 is a possible D gene (5 bases). Trimming took off 7 bases at V and 0 bases at J, with 15 bases between the two ends. Germline lookup yields CDR1 MNHNY and CDR2 SVGAGI (reference sequence). The length of the CDR3 is 15 residues. In nucleotides, the CDR3 is TGTGCCAGCAATTATCAGGGCCGATTGAACACTGAAGCTTTCTTT. Protein: CASNYQGRLNTEAFF.

This clonotype showed up many times. The chain combines TRBV6-5 with TRBJ2-2; D remains ambiguous. The germline gives CDR1 MNHEY, CDR2 SVGAGI. The CDR3 sequence is 10 residues long. Trimming cost V 11 bases and J 5 bases, with 6 bases left between them. DNA for the CDR3: TGTGCCCCGCCGACCGGGGAGCTGTTTTTT. Translated, it gives CAPPTGELFF.

This chain links TRBV3-1 with TRBJ2-1, with D perhaps TRBD2 (5 bases). CDR1 LGHDT and CDR2 YNNKEL come from the germline V gene (reference sequence). The CDR3 totals 16 residues. V was clipped by 2 bases and J by 9 bases, with 20 bases between them. CDR3 sequence (DNA): TGTGCCAGCAGCCAATTGTTGACGGGAACCTATAGTGAGCAGTTCTTC. Encoded protein: CASSQLLTGTYSEQFF.

This clonotype was detected many times. The rearrangement links TRBV9 to TRBJ2-7, with a weak D call TRBD1 (6 bases). Germline V gives CDR1 SGDLS, CDR2 YYNGEE. The CDR3 has 14 residues. Trimming stripped 3 bases from V and 6 bases from J, with 16 bases between. In DNA, the CDR3 is TGTGCCAGCAGCGCAGAGACAGGATTTCGCGAGCAGTACTTC. Protein sequence: CASSAETGFREQYF. Based on the CDR3 plus reference TRBV9 and TRBJ2-7, the full variable domain is DSGVTQTPKHLITATGQRVTLRCSPRSGDLSVYWYQQSLDQGLQFLIQYYNGEERAKGNILERFSAQQFPDLHSELNLSSLELGDSALYFCASSAETGFREQYFGPGTRLTVT.

Many counts were recorded for this clonotype. The V gene is TRBV7-6, the J gene TRBJ1-6; D not resolved. The CDR3 runs to 14 residues. Trimming took 1 base from V and 7 from J, leaving 8 bases between them. From germline, CDR1 is SGHVS and CDR2 FNYEAQ. The CDR3: CASSLVGRNSPLHF. The CDR3 DNA reads TGTGCCAGCAGCTTAGTCGGGAGAAATTCACCCCTCCACTTT.

This clonotype was detected ten times or more. This chain connects TRBV5-1 to TRBJ2-1; D might be TRBD1 or TRBD2, each matching 5 bases. The CDR3 has 16 amino acids. V lost 4 bases and J lost 0, with 14 bases in between. Germline values: CDR1 SGHRS, CDR2 YFSETQ. This chain's CDR3 is CASSARGRSSYNEQFF. In DNA form, the CDR3 reads TGCGCCAGCAGCGCCCGGGGCCGAAGCTCCTACAATGAGCAGTTCTTC.

There are many counts of this clonotype. The V call is TRBV7-8, the J call TRBJ1-5; D is unclear. The germline CDR1 and CDR2 sequences are SGHVS and FQNEAQ. V was clipped by 3 bases and J by 7 bases, with 19 bases between them. This CDR3 region has 16 residues. For the CDR3, the DNA is TGTGCCAGCAGCTTGTATCGCGTCCCCCTAGGGCAGCCCCAGCATTTT. This sequence encodes CASSLYRVPLGQPQHF. Full variable domain (missing parts from reference TRBV7-8 and TRBJ1-5): GAGVSQSPRYKVAKRGQDVALRCDPISGHVSLFWYQQALGQGPEFLTYFQNEAQLDKSGLPSDRFFAERPEGSVSTLKIQRTQQEDSAVYLCASSLYRVPLGQPQHFGDGTRLSIL.

This clonotype showed up many times. The V and J genes are TRBV20-1 and TRBJ2-3; 7 nucleotides agree with TRBD2. CDR1 DFQATT and CDR2 SNEGSKA come from the germline V gene (reference sequence). Germline trimming cut 0 bases from V and 2 bases from J; bases unmatched to any gene: 5. The CDR3 contains 15 residues. CDR3: CSARESGAPTDTQYF. The CDR3 bases are TGCAGTGCTAGAGAAAGCGGGGCCCCCACAGATACGCAGTATTTT.

This clonotype was recorded many times. This chain uses TRBV3-1 with TRBJ2-2; possibly TRBD1 for D (6 bases). Germline values: CDR1 LGHDT, CDR2 YNNKEL (reference sequence). The V end lost 4 bases, the J end lost 2 bases, and 17 bases lay between the germline ends. The CDR3 covers 17 residues. CDR3 region: CASSPKGDGYNTGELFF. CDR3 bases: TGTGCCAGCAGCCCAAAGGGGGACGGGTATAACACCGGGGAGCTGTTTTTT.

On this clonotype: A much larger clone sits a single nucleotide away, making a read error possible. V is TRBV5-1 and J is TRBJ2-7, with 8 bases aligning to TRBD1. The CDR3 has 14 residues. Germline CDR1 is SGHRS and CDR2 is YFSETQ. V was pared by 5 bases and J by 3 bases, with 7 bases of the junction left unmatched. The CDR3 region is CASRIDRGNYEQYF. CDR3 coding DNA: TGCGCCAGCAGGATAGACAGGGGAAACTACGAGCAGTACTTC.

The V and J genes are TRBV29-1 and TRBJ2-1; 14 bases map to TRBD2. CDR1 is SQVTM and CDR2 is ANQGSEA in the germline V gene. The V gene end was trimmed by 4 bases and the J gene end by 15 bases; junction bases not matched to a gene: 8. This CDR3 is 13 amino acids long. In nucleotides, the CDR3 is TGCAGCGTTGTCCCCCAGACTAGCGGGGGGGGGTTCTTC. Translated, it gives CSVVPQTSGGGFF.

This clonotype appeared many times. The CDR3 loop reads CASRRTDRNTEAFF. CDR3 DNA sequence: TGCGCCAGCAGGAGGACGGATAGGAACACTGAAGCTTTCTTT. The chain links TRBV4-1 to TRBJ1-1; D remains ambiguous. Germline assignment: CDR1 MGHRA and CDR2 YSYEKL. The CDR3 spans 14 residues. Trimming pared 6 bases from V and 1 base from J, leaving 12 bases between.

By share, this clonotype counts as medium-sized (0.01 to 0.1%). The chain recombines TRBV5-6 with TRBJ1-1; D not resolved. Germline V gene sequence: CDR1 SGHDT, CDR2 YYEEEE. The ends were cut back, 1 base at V and 0 bases at J, with 10 bases in the middle. The CDR3 is 15 residues long. In nucleotides, the CDR3 is TGTGCCAGCAGCTTGTATCCGGTAATGAACACTGAAGCTTTCTTT. Encoded protein: CASSLYPVMNTEAFF.

This clonotype was observed many times. V gene TRBV19 combines with J gene TRBJ1-4; D unresolved. Trimming stripped 5 bases from V and 0 bases from J, with 13 bases between. The CDR3 extends over 16 amino acids. The germline V gene encodes CDR1 LNHDA and CDR2 SQIVND (reference sequence). The chain's CDR3 is CASSLPGGSTNEKLFF. As DNA, the CDR3 is TGTGCCAGTAGTTTACCAGGAGGGTCAACTAATGAAAAACTGTTTTTT. Drawing the rest from reference TRBV19 and TRBJ1-4, the complete variable domain is DGGITQSPKYLFRKEGQNVTLSCEQNLNHDAMYWYRQDPGQGLRLIYYSQIVNDFQKGDIAEGYSVSREKKESFPLTVTSAQKNPTAFYLCASSLPGGSTNEKLFFGSGTQLSVL.

This clonotype was recorded many times. V gene TRBV12-3 or TRBV12-4 combines with J gene TRBJ2-4; D remains ambiguous. This CDR3 region has 13 residues. V lost 2 bases to trimming and J lost 9 bases, with 11 bases between them. CDR3 protein: CASSLKGIGIQYF. DNA for the CDR3: TGTGCCAGCAGTTTAAAGGGTATTGGCATTCAGTACTTC.

This clonotype was recorded many times. The gene calls are TRBV20-1 and TRBJ2-5, with a tentative D call TRBD1 (7 bases). Germline V gene lookup returns CDR1 DFQATT and CDR2 SNEGSKA (reference sequence). The V gene lost 6 bases and the J gene lost 5 bases, with 16 bases spanning the gap. CDR3 size: 13 residues. The CDR3 protein is CSAKLPGGETQYF. CDR3 bases: TGCAGTGCCAAGCTACCAGGGGGGGAGACCCAGTACTTC.